Detailed here is one T cell receptor (beta chain). Here immunoSEQ multiplex PCR was the method, and the copy in TCRdb shows in-frame clones only, minus some. The data show about 240,000 clones, more than 75% seen once. These data originate in a study of blood T cell repertoires in COVID-19. Study information: COVID-19 samples, acute and convalescent, were from the United States, Italy and Spain. The analysed material was cDNA or gDNA that came from T cells, B-cell-depleted T cells, or PBMCs.

The CDR3 contains 14 residues. V was cut by 3 bases and J by 3 bases, with 15 bases left in between. Germline assignment: CDR1 GTSNPN and CDR2 SVGIG (reference sequence). Sequenced input: peripheral blood. V usage is TRBV30 and J usage is TRBJ2-7; D may be TRBD2 (5 bases). The clonotype was recovered from a woman between 40 and 55 years old who had recovered from COVID-19. The CDR3 DNA reads as TGTGCCTGGAGCGCCAGGCCTAGCTACTACGAGCAGTACTTC. This encodes CAWSARPSYYEQYF.